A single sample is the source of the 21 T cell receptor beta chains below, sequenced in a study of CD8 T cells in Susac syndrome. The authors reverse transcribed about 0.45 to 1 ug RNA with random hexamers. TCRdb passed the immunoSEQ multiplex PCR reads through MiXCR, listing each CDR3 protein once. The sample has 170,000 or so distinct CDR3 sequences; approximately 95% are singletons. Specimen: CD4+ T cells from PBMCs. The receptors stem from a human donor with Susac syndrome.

The CDR3 DNA follows: TGCAGTGCTAGTTTCCCAGGGGGACAGCCCCAGCATTTT. Amino acids: CSASFPGGQPQHF. The rearrangement links TRBV20-1 to TRBJ1-5; TRBD1 aligns across 7 bases. CDR3 size: 13 residues. Per the germline V gene, CDR1 is DFQATT and CDR2 is SNEGSKA (reference sequence). With 3 bases clipped from V and 7 bases from J, the junction kept 6 bases outside the gene matches.

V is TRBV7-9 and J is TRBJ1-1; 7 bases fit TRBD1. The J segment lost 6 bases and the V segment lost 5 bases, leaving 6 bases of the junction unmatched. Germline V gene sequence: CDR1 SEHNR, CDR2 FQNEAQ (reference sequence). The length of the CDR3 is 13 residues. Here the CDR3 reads CASSRTGAAEAFF. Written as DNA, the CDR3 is TGTGCCAGCAGCCGTACAGGGGCAGCTGAAGCTTTCTTT.

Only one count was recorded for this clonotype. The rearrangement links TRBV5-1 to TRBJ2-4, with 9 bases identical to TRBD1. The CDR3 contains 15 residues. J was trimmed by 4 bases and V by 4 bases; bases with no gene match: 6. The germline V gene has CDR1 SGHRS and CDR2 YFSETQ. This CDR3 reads CASSKTGTGKNIQYF. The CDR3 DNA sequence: TGCGCCAGCAGCAAGACCGGGACAGGGAAAAACATTCAGTACTTC.

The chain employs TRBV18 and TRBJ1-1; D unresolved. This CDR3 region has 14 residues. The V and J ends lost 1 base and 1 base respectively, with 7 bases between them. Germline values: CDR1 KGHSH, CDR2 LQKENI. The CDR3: CASSPREGNTEAFF. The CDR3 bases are TGTGCCAGCTCACCACGCGAGGGGAACACTGAAGCTTTCTTT.

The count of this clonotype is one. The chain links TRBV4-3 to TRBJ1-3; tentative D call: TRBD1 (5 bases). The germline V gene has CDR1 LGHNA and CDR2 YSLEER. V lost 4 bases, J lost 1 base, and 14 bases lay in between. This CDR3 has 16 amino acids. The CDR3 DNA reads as TGCGCCAGCAGCCCAGAAATCAGGGTTTCTGGAAACACCATATATTTT. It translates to CASSPEIRVSGNTIYF.

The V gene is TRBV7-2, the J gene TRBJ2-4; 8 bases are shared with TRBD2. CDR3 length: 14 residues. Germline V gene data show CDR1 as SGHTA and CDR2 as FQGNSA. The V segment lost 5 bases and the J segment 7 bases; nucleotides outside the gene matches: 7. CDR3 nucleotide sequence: TGTGCCAGCAGCACGGGACTAGTTGGTAACATTCAGTACTTC. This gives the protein CASSTGLVGNIQYF.

For the CDR3, the DNA is TGTGCCAGCAGTTTAAACCTTAGCTACGAGCAGTACTTC. This gives the protein CASSLNLSYEQYF. The J gene is TRBJ2-7, the V gene TRBV12-3 or TRBV12-4; D gene ambiguous. The ends were cut back, 2 bases at V and 3 bases at J, with 8 bases in the middle. CDR3 length: 13 residues.

Here the CDR3 DNA reads TGTGCCAGCAGTCCGGACAGGGGAAGCCAGCCCCAGCATTTT. It is translated as CASSPDRGSQPQHF. The rearrangement links TRBV6-5 to TRBJ1-5; 9 bases agree with TRBD1. With V trimmed by 5 bases and J by 7 bases, 6 bases remained unmatched. CDR1 and CDR2 from the germline V gene are MNHEY and SVGAGI. The CDR3 spans 14 residues.

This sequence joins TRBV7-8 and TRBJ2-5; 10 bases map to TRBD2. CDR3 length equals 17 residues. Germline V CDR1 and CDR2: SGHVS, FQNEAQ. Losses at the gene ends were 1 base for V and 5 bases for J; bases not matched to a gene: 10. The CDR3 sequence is CASSLVVLAGVEETQYF. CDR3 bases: TGTGCCAGCAGCTTAGTCGTCCTAGCGGGAGTTGAGGAGACCCAGTACTTC.

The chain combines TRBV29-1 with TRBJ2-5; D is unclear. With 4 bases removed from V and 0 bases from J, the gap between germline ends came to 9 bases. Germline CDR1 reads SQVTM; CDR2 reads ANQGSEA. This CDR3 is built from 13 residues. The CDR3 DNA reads TGCAGCGTTGTAGCCAGGTACCAAGAGACCCAGTACTTC. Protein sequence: CSVVARYQETQYF.

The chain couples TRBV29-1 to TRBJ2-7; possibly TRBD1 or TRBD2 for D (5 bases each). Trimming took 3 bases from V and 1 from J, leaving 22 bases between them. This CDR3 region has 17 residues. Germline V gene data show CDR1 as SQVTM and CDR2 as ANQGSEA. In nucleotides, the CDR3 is TGCAGCGTTGACAGGTGCGGGCAGGGTCCAAAGTCCTACGAGCAGTACTTC. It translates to CSVDRCGQGPKSYEQYF.

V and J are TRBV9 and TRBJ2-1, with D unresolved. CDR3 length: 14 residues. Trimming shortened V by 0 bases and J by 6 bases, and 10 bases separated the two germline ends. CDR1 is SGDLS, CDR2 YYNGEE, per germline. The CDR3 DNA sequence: TGTGCCAGCAGCGTAGGAGTGATCGGCAATGAGCAGTTCTTC. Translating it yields CASSVGVIGNEQFF.

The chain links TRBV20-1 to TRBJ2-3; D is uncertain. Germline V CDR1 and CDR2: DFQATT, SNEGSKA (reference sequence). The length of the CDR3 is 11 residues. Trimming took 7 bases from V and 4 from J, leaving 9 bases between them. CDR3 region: CSVHRADTQYF. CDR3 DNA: TGCAGTGTTCATCGGGCAGATACGCAGTATTTT.

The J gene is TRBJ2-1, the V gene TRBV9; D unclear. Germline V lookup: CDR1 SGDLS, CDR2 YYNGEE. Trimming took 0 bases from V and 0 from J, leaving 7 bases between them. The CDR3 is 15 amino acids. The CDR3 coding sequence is TGTGCCAGCAGCGTAGGACTGAGCTCCTACAATGAGCAGTTCTTC. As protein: CASSVGLSSYNEQFF. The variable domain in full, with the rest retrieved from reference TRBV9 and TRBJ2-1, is DSGVTQTPKHLITATGQRVTLRCSPRSGDLSVYWYQQSLDQGLQFLIQYYNGEERAKGNILERFSAQQFPDLHSELNLSSLELGDSALYFCASSVGLSSYNEQFFGPGTRLTVL.

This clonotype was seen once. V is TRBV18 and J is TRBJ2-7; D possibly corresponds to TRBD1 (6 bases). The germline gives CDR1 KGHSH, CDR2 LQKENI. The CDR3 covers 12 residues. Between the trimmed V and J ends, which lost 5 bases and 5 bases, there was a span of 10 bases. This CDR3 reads CASSKNRDEQYV. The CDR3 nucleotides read TGTGCCAGCTCAAAAAACAGGGACGAGCAGTACGTC.

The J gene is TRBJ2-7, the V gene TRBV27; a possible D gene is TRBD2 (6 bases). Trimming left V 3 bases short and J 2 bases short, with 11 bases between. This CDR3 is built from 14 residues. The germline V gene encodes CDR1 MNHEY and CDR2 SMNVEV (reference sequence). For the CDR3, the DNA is TGTGCCAGCAGTTTCATGCGGGGTACCTACGAGCAGTACTTC. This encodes CASSFMRGTYEQYF.

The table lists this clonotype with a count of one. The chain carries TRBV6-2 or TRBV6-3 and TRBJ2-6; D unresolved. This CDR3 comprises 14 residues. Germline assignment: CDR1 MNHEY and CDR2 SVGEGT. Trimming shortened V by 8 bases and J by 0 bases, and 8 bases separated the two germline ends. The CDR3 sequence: CASGSTSGANVLTF. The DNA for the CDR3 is TGTGCCAGCGGCTCGACCTCTGGGGCCAACGTCCTGACTTTC.

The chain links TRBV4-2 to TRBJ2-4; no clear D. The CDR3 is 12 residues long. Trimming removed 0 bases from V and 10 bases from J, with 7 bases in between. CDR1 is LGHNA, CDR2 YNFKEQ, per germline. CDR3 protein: CASSQERRIQYF. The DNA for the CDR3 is TGTGCCAGCAGCCAAGAAAGGCGGATTCAGTACTTC.

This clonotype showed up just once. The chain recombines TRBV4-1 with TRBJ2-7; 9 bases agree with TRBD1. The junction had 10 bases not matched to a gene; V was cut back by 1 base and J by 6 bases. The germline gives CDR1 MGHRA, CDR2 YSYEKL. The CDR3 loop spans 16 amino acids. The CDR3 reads CASSQGRQGVSSEQYF. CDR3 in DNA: TGCGCCAGCAGCCAAGGAAGACAGGGGGTTAGCTCCGAGCAGTACTTC.

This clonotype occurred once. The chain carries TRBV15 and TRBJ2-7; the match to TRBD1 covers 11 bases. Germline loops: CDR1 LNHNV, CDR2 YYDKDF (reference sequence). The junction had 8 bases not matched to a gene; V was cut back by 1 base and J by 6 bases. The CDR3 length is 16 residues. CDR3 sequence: CATSRAVGTGGGEQYF. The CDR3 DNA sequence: TGTGCCACCAGCAGAGCGGTCGGGACAGGGGGAGGCGAGCAGTACTTC.

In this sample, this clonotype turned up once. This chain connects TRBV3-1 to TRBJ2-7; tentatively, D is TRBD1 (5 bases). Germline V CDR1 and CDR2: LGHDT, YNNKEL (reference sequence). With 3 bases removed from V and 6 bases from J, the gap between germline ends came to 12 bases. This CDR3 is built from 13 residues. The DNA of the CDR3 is TGTGCCAGCAGCCAGATGGCGCAGGGCGAGCAGTACTTC. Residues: CASSQMAQGEQYF.